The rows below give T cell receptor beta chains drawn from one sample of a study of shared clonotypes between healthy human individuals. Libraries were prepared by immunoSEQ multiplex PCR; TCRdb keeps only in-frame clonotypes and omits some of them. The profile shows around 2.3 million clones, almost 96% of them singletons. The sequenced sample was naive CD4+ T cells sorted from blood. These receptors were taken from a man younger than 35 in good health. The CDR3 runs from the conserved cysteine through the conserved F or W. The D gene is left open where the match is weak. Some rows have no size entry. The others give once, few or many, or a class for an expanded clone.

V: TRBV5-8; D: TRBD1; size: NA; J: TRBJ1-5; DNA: TGTGCCAGCAGCCCGGGACAGACCCCGTCCCAGCATTTT; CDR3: CASSPGQTPSQHF
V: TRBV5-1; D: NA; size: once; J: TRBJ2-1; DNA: TGCGCCAGCAGCTTACCCAACAATGAGCAGTTCTTC; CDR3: CASSLPNNEQFF
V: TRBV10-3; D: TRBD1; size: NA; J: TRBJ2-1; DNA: TGTGCCATCAGTGCCCCCGGGACAGTCTACAATGAGCAGTTCTTC; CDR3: CAISAPGTVYNEQFF
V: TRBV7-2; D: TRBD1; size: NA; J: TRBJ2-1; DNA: TGTGCCAGCAGCCAGGACAGGGTGAATGAGCAGTTCTTC; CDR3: CASSQDRVNEQFF
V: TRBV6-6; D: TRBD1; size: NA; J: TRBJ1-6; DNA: TGTGCCAGCCACCAGGGGACAGGGAATTCACCCCTCCACTTT; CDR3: CASHQGTGNSPLHF
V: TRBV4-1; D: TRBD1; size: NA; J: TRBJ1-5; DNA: TGCGCCAGCAGCTTGGGACAGGGTGGGCAGCCCCAGCATTTT; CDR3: CASSLGQGGQPQHF
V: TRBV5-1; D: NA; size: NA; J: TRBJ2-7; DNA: TGCGCCAGCAGCTTCAACAGGGACGAGCAGTACTTC; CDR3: CASSFNRDEQYF
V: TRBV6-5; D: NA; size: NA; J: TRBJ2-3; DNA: TGTGCCAGCAGTTCCCGGTCTCGCACAGATACGCAGTATTTT; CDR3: CASSSRSRTDTQYF
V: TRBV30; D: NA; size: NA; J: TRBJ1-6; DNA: TGTGCCTGGACCGGTAATTCACCCCTCCACTTT; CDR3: CAWTGNSPLHF
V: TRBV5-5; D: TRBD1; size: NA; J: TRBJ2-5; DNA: TGTGCCAGCAGCAAGGACAGGGGAGAGACCCAGTACTTC; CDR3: CASSKDRGETQYF
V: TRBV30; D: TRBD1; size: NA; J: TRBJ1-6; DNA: TGTGCCTGGAGTGAACGGGGACAGTATTCACCCCTCCACTTT; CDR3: CAWSERGQYSPLHF
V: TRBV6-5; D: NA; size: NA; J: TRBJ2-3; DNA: TGTGCCAGCAGAAGGGAGCATACGCAGTATTTT; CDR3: CASRREHTQYF
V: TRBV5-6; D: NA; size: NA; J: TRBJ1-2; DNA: TGTGCCAGCAGCATAAGGGGTTCCAACTATGGCTACACCTTC; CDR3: CASSIRGSNYGYTF
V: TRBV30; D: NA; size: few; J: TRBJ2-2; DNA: TGTGCCTGGGAAGGAGTCCTAGGGAACACCGGGGAGCTGTTTTTT; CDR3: CAWEGVLGNTGELFF
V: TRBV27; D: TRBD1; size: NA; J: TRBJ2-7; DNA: TGTGCCAGCAGTTTAGGGACAGGGAGTTTCAGGCAGTACTTC; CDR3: CASSLGTGSFRQYF